The source of this T cell receptor beta chain is a study of human T cells and chemical hapten exposure. On the study more broadly: 2% DPC was applied to roughly 2 cm by roughly 2 cm of upper inner arm skin for sensitization. Slight volume differences across pooled libraries mainly accounted for varying per-sample TCR yields.

This clonotype has just a few counts. Antigen: not known. This sample's time point: pre-sensitization, week 0. Sample treatment: therapeutic diphenylcyclopropenone sensitization with weekly scalp DPC. Whole-study findings and limits: Compared with pre-sensitization or healthy control sets, expanded TCRs clustered more.

Trimming cost V 6 bases and J 2 bases, with 12 bases left between them. The CDR3 is 14 amino acids. Germline CDR1 and CDR2: MNHEY and SVGAGI. As processed by the authors: Ranging from roughly 23,224 to 700,000, TCR counts per sample had a median value of 95,638. TCRdb analysed the RACE reads with MiXCR anew, one entry per CDR3 protein. The V and J calls come from TCRdb's annotation, not from the publication. The sample records about 380,000 distinct CDR3 sequences, 5.1% being singletons. V and J are TRBV6-5 and TRBJ2-3; no firm D call. This receptor was taken from a woman aged 45-65 years with alopecia areata. Some clones in this sample may be carry-over from other donors' samples. The source material was whole blood, sampled in connection with sensitization to the hapten diphenylcyclopropenone (DPC). CDR3 nucleotide sequence: TGTGCCAGCAGGGATATGATAAACACAGATACGCAGTATTTT. This sequence encodes CASRDMINTDTQYF.